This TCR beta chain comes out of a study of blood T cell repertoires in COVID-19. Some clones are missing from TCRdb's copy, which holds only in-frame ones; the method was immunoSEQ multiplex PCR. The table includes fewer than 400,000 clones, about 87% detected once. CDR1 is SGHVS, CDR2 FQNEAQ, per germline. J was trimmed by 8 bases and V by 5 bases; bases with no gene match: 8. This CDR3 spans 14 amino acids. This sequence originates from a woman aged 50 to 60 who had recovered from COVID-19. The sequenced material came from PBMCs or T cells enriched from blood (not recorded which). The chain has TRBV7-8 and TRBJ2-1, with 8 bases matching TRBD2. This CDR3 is CASSPGLVNDEQFF. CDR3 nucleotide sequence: TGTGCCAGCAGCCCGGGACTAGTCAACGATGAGCAGTTCTTC. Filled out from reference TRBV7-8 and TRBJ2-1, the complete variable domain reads GAGVSQSPRYKVAKRGQDVALRCDPISGHVSLFWYQQALGQGPEFLTYFQNEAQLDKSGLPSDRFFAERPEGSVSTLKIQRTQQEDSAVYLCASSPGLVNDEQFFGPGTRLTVL.